Included here is one T cell receptor (beta chain) sequence, with context. The target antigen is unknown. The data derive from a study of T cells expressing NK-cell markers. Study-wide background: Eight donors were sequenced, seven testing HCMV-seropositive and one testing seronegative. Study-wide results and limits: Several of the donors also had these clonotypes leading their CD3+CD56-NKG2C+ fraction. Dominant NKG2C+ clonotypes made up roughly 1.0-7.5% of CD8+ T cells in about six donors.

Beta-chain TCR cDNA was generated via 5'RACE template switching with UMIs. TCRdb reprocessed the 5' RACE reads, with one entry per CDR3 protein and no DNA. Recorded for this sample: approximately 440,000 distinct CDR3 sequences. The material sequenced was blood T cells: a sorted CD56 or NKG2C T cell subset, CD4+ or CD8+ T cells, or bulk PBMC T cells (not recorded which). The receptor was isolated from a woman aged 45-60 years in good health.

The CDR3 loop is CASSFKPGELFF. V and J are TRBV11-2 and TRBJ2-2. CDR1 is SGHAT and CDR2 is FQNNGV in the germline V gene. The CDR3 contains 12 residues.